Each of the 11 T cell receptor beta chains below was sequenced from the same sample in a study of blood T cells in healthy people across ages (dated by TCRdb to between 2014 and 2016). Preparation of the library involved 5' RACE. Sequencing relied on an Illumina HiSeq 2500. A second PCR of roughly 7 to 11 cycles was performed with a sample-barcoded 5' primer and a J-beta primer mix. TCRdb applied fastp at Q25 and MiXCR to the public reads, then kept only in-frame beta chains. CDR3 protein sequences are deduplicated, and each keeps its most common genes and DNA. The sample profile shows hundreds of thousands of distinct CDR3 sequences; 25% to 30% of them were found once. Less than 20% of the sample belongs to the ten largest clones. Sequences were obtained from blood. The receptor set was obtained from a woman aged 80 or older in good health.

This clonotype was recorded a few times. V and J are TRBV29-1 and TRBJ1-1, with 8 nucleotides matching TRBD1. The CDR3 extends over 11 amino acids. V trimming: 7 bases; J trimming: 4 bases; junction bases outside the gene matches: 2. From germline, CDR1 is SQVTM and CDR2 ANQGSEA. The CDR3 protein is CSGTGGTEAFF. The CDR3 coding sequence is TGCAGCGGTACAGGGGGCACTGAAGCTTTCTTT. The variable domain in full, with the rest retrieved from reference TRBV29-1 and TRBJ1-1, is SAVISQKPSRDICQRGTSLTIQCQVDSQVTMMFWYRQQPGQSLTLIATANQGSEATYESGFVIDKFPISRPNLTFSTLTVSNMSPEDSSIYLCSGTGGTEAFFGQGTRLTVV.

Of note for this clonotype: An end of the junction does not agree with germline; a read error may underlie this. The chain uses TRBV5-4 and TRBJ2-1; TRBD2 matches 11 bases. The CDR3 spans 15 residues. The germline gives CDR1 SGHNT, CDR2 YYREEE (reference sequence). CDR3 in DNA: TGTGCCAACAGCTTAACTAGCGGGGGACACAATGAGCAGTTCTTC. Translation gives CANSLTSGGHNEQFF.

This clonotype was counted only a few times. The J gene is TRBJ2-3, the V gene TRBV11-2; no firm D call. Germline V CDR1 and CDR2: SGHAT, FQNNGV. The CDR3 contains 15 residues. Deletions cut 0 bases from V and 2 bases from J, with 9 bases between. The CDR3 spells CASSLEVLVTDTQYF. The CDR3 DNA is TGTGCCAGCAGCTTAGAGGTCCTTGTCACAGATACGCAGTATTTT.

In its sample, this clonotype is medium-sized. The CDR3 DNA is TGTGCCAGCAGCCTCGGGGACGCCGGGATCTATGGCTACACCTTC. This sequence encodes CASSLGDAGIYGYTF. The rearrangement uses TRBV3-1 and TRBJ1-2, with a weak D call TRBD1 (5 bases). The length of the CDR3 is 15 residues. The germline V gene encodes CDR1 LGHDT and CDR2 YNNKEL (reference sequence). Trimming took off 4 bases at V and 4 bases at J, with 16 bases between the two ends.

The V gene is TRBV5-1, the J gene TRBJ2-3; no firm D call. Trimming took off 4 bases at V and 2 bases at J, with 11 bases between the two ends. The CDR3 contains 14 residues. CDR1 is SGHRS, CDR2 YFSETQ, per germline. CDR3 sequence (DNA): TGCGCCAGCAGCCAGGAACGTCCCACAGATACGCAGTATTTT. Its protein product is CASSQERPTDTQYF.

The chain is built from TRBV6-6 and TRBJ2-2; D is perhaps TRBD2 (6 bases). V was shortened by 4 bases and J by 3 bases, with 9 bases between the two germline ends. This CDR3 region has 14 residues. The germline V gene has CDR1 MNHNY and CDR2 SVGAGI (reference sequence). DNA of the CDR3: TGTGCCAGCAGTTCCCCGGGGGACACCGGGGAGCTGTTTTTT. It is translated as CASSSPGDTGELFF.

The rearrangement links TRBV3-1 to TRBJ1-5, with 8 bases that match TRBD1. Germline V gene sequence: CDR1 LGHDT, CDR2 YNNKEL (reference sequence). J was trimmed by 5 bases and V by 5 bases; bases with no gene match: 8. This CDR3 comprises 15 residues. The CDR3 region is CASSETGGMDQPQHF. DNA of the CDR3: TGTGCCAGCAGCGAAACAGGGGGTATGGATCAGCCCCAGCATTTT.

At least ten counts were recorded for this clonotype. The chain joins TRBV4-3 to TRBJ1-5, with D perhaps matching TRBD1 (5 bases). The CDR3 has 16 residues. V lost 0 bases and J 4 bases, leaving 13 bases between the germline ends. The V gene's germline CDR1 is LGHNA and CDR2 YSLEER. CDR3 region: CASSQDVSGFNQPQHF. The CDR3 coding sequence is TGCGCCAGCAGCCAAGATGTATCAGGGTTTAATCAGCCCCAGCATTTT.

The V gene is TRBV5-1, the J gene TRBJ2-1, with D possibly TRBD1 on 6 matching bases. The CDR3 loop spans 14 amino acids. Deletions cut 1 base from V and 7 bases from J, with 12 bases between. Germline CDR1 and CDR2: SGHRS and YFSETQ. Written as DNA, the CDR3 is TGCGCCAGCAGCTTGTTGGCAGGGGCGAATGAGCAGTTCTTC. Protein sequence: CASSLLAGANEQFF.

CDR3 amino acids: CASSPLRRGVSGNTIYF. CDR3 in DNA: TGTGCCAGCAGCCCACTTAGGCGCGGGGTCTCTGGAAACACCATATATTTT. This chain connects TRBV7-9 to TRBJ1-3; no reliable D call. Germline V gene sequence: CDR1 SEHNR, CDR2 FQNEAQ (reference sequence). The V gene lost 5 bases and the J gene lost 0 bases, with 17 bases spanning the gap. This CDR3 has 17 residues.

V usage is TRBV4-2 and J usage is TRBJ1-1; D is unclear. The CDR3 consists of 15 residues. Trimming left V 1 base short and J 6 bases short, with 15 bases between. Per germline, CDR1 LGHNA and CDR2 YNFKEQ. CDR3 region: CASSQGESGRAEAFF. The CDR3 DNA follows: TGTGCCAGCAGCCAAGGGGAATCGGGAAGGGCTGAAGCTTTCTTT.